The T cell receptor (beta chain) described here comes from a study of vaccination and CD4 T cells after COVID-19. This sample's treatment: roughly ten-day PBMC culture with coronavirus spike peptide pools or control peptides (ViraFEST assay). It was with 8.5 to 10 IU/ml IL-2 and approximately 10 ug/ml peptide pools that roughly 2 million PBMCs per well were cultured. A half-volume replacement of the medium with fresh IL-2 medium was performed on days 3 and 7. V lost 6 bases and J lost 6; bases outside the gene matches: 7. The length of the CDR3 is 13 residues. Per germline, CDR1 SGHRS and CDR2 YFSETQ. Turning to this clonotype: Its antigen is not known.

An Oncomine TCR Beta short-read assay was used to sequence the DNA from cultured CD4+ T cells. TCRdb reprocessed the PCR reads with MiXCR, giving one entry per CDR3 protein. The data contain roughly 7,600 distinct CDR3 sequences, under 25% of them singletons. The source was CD4+ T cells from blood, cultured in vitro, collected after SARS-CoV-2 vaccination. The sequence came from a human donor who had recovered from COVID-19. The chain combines TRBV5-1 with TRBJ2-7, with 9 bases matching TRBD1. In nucleotides, the CDR3 is TGCGCCAGCATGGTCACAGGGGGCGGCGAGCAGTACTTC. Translated: CASMVTGGGEQYF.